The 20 T cell receptor beta chains below come from one sample, sequenced in a study of PD-1 blockade in mismatch repair-deficient tumors. The time point: approximately ten-day in vitro stimulation with candidate neoantigen peptide 4. Antigen specificity for these receptors is unknown. Method: immunoSEQ multiplex PCR; TCRdb's copy keeps in-frame clones and lacks some. The table lists about 14,000 clones, approximately 81% of them singletons, with approximately 20% in the top ten. Sample: cells cultured in vitro, taken from a patient treated with pembrolizumab. Receptor source: an adult with mismatch repair-deficient cancer.

The chain combines TRBV20-1 with TRBJ2-1, with 7 positions matching TRBD1. J was trimmed by 7 bases and V by 8 bases; bases with no gene match: 2. Germline CDR1 is DFQATT and CDR2 is SNEGSKA (reference sequence). This CDR3 spans 10 amino acids. CDR3 coding DNA: TGCAGTACCAGGGGGAATGAGCAGTTCTTC. It is translated as CSTRGNEQFF.

The CDR3 coding sequence is TGTGCCAGCAGCAGGAGCGGGAACCCAGAGGAGACCCAGTACTTC. This codes for CASSRSGNPEETQYF. The chain is built from TRBV9 and TRBJ2-5, with 7 positions matching TRBD2. CDR3 length: 15 amino acids. In germline, CDR1 is SGDLS, CDR2 YYNGEE. Trimming at V came to 4 bases and at J to 5 bases, leaving 11 bases not matched to a gene.

CDR3 loop: CASSPGAYGYTF. The CDR3, as DNA: TGTGCCAGCAGCCCAGGGGCCTATGGCTACACCTTC. The genes are TRBV5-6 and TRBJ1-2; possible D gene TRBD1, 6 bases. Germline assignment: CDR1 SGHDT and CDR2 YYEEEE. The V gene lost 4 bases and the J gene lost 4 bases, with 8 bases spanning the gap. The CDR3 loop spans 12 amino acids.

The chain employs TRBV7-8 and TRBJ1-1, with D unresolved. Germline V gene sequence: CDR1 SGHVS, CDR2 FQNEAQ. V lost 1 base, J lost 3 bases, and 6 bases lay in between. CDR3 length equals 13 residues. CDR3 nucleotides: TGTGCCAGCAGCTTAGGAAGCTACACTGAAGCTTTCTTT. This translates into CASSLGSYTEAFF. The variable domain in full, completed from reference TRBV7-8 and TRBJ1-1, reads GAGVSQSPRYKVAKRGQDVALRCDPISGHVSLFWYQQALGQGPEFLTYFQNEAQLDKSGLPSDRFFAERPEGSVSTLKIQRTQQEDSAVYLCASSLGSYTEAFFGQGTRLTVV.

The genes are TRBV4-1 and TRBJ1-2; D is unclear. Trimming removed 0 bases at V and 8 bases at J, with 13 bases between. Germline loops: CDR1 MGHRA, CDR2 YSYEKL. The CDR3 extends over 14 amino acids. The CDR3 DNA reads as TGCGCCAGCAGCCAAGATCATCGGCATTTAGGCTACACCTTC. This sequence encodes CASSQDHRHLGYTF.

V and J are TRBV7-8 and TRBJ2-3; D might be TRBD2 (6 bases). Germline lookup yields CDR1 SGHVS and CDR2 FQNEAQ. This CDR3 has 18 residues. V lost 6 bases and J lost 6, with 28 bases in between. The CDR3 protein is CASSPNGGFGGRADTQYF. DNA of the CDR3: TGTGCCAGCAGTCCGAATGGGGGGTTTGGCGGGCGAGCTGATACGCAGTATTTT.

The chain links TRBV27 to TRBJ1-5; no reliable D call. This CDR3 has 13 residues. The V end lost 3 bases, the J end lost 6 bases, and 9 bases lay between the germline ends. The germline gives CDR1 MNHEY, CDR2 SMNVEV (reference sequence). The CDR3 sequence is CASSFGLSQPQHF. As DNA, the CDR3 is TGTGCCAGCAGTTTTGGGTTAAGTCAGCCCCAGCATTTT.

The sample holds one count of this clone. The rearrangement links TRBV19 to TRBJ1-1; 11 bases align to TRBD1. CDR3 size: 15 residues. The germline V gene has CDR1 LNHDA and CDR2 SQIVND (reference sequence). The V gene end was trimmed by 6 bases and the J gene end by 3 bases; junction bases not matched to a gene: 6. The CDR3 coding sequence is TGTGCCAGTAGAACCGGGACAGGGGGAGACACTGAAGCTTTCTTT. The encoded protein is CASRTGTGGDTEAFF.

This chain connects TRBV7-9 to TRBJ2-3, with a weak D call TRBD2 (6 bases). In germline, CDR1 is SEHNR, CDR2 FQNEAQ (reference sequence). Deletions cut 3 bases from V and 2 bases from J, with 12 bases between. CDR3 size: 15 residues. CDR3 amino acids: CASSFQGGPTDTQYF. CDR3 coding DNA: TGTGCCAGCAGCTTTCAGGGAGGACCCACAGATACGCAGTATTTT. The entire variable domain, with the rest obtained from reference TRBV7-9 and TRBJ2-3, is as follows: DTGVSQNPRHKITKRGQNVTFRCDPISEHNRLYWYRQTLGQGPEFLTYFQNEAQLEKSRLLSDRFSAERPKGSFSTLEIQRTEQGDSAMYLCASSFQGGPTDTQYFGPGTRLTVL.

The J gene is TRBJ1-2, the V gene TRBV28; D is unclear. Germline CDR1 is MDHEN and CDR2 is SYDVKM. V shed 4 bases and J shed 1 base, with 1 base lying between them. This CDR3 has 11 residues. The CDR3 DNA reads as TGTGCCAGCAGTTATAACTATGGCTACACCTTC. This sequence encodes CASSYNYGYTF.

The chain recombines TRBV5-4 with TRBJ1-4, with D possibly matching TRBD1 (6 bases). Trimming shortened V by 0 bases and J by 4 bases, and 10 bases separated the two germline ends. CDR1 is SGHNT and CDR2 is YYREEE in the germline V gene (reference sequence). This CDR3 contains 15 residues. CDR3 sequence reads: CASSLDLGGNEKLFF. The CDR3 region has the DNA TGTGCCAGCAGCTTGGATTTAGGGGGTAATGAAAAACTGTTTTTT.

This chain joins TRBV7-9 and TRBJ2-7; no firm D call. Germline CDR1 is SEHNR and CDR2 is FQNEAQ (reference sequence). V was cut by 1 base and J by 0 bases, with 10 bases left in between. CDR3 length: 15 residues. The CDR3 region has the DNA TGTGCCAGCAGCTTAGGATTCGTCCGCTCCTACGAGCAGTACTTC. Translated: CASSLGFVRSYEQYF.

V usage is TRBV29-1 and J usage is TRBJ1-2; no clear D gene. The CDR3 has 10 residues. Germline loops: CDR1 SQVTM, CDR2 ANQGSEA. Trimming left V 2 bases short and J 5 bases short, with 3 bases between. The CDR3 nucleotides read TGCAGCGTTGAACAGTATGGCTACACCTTC. Translating gives CSVEQYGYTF.

The table lists this clone with a count of one. The genes are TRBV5-1 and TRBJ1-1, with a weak D call TRBD1 (5 bases). Germline CDR1 reads SGHRS; CDR2 reads YFSETQ. The CDR3 is 12 residues long. The V end was cut by 0 bases, the J end by 7 bases, with 7 bases between. CDR3 sequence reads: CASSLEGNEAFF. In DNA form, the CDR3 reads TGCGCCAGCAGCTTGGAGGGGAATGAAGCTTTCTTT.

The J gene is TRBJ2-1, the V gene TRBV6-5, with 9 bases matching TRBD2. This CDR3 spans 16 amino acids. V trimming: 0 bases; J trimming: 4 bases; junction bases outside the gene matches: 4. Germline assignment: CDR1 MNHEY and CDR2 SVGAGI. The CDR3 protein is CASSYSAGGPYNEQFF. The CDR3 nucleotides are TGTGCCAGCAGTTACTCCGCGGGAGGGCCGTACAATGAGCAGTTCTTC.

J is TRBJ1-3 and V is TRBV7-9; D is ambiguous. The germline V gene has CDR1 SEHNR and CDR2 FQNEAQ (reference sequence). The CDR3 is made up of 14 amino acids. V was pared by 2 bases and J by 1 base, with 6 bases between. The CDR3 is CASSLLGSGNTIYF. For the CDR3, the DNA is TGTGCCAGCAGCTTATTGGGGTCTGGAAACACCATATATTTT. The full variable domain, completed using reference TRBV7-9 and TRBJ1-3, is DTGVSQNPRHKITKRGQNVTFRCDPISEHNRLYWYRQTLGQGPEFLTYFQNEAQLEKSRLLSDRFSAERPKGSFSTLEIQRTEQGDSAMYLCASSLLGSGNTIYFGEGSWLTVV.

This rearrangement joins TRBV4-1 to TRBJ2-5; TRBD2 matches 14 bases. The CDR3 runs 18 residues. Trimming removed 0 bases from V and 5 bases from J; junction bases left unmatched: 8. Germline assignment: CDR1 MGHRA and CDR2 YSYEKL. For the CDR3, the DNA is TGCGCCAGCAGCCAAGATGGACTAGCGGGAGGCCTAATGGAGACCCAGTACTTC. It specifies CASSQDGLAGGLMETQYF.

The V call is TRBV6-5, the J call TRBJ2-7; 9 positions agree with TRBD2. CDR3 length equals 15 residues. Trimming removed 0 bases from V and 5 bases from J; junction bases left unmatched: 5. Germline CDR1 MNHEY, CDR2 SVGAGI. The DNA of the CDR3 is TGTGCCAGCAGTTACTCGGGCGGGGGGGCGGACGAGCAGTACTTC. It codes for CASSYSGGGADEQYF.

The V call is TRBV30, the J call TRBJ2-1, with TRBD2 matching over 10 bases. CDR1 GTSNPN and CDR2 SVGIG come from the germline V gene (reference sequence). The CDR3 extends over 16 amino acids. J gave up 10 bases and V 0 bases, and 12 bases lay outside the gene matches. Here the CDR3 DNA reads TGTGCCTGGAGTGTAACGGCTAGCGGGAGATCCAGGGAGCAGTTCTTC. Protein: CAWSVTASGRSREQFF.

The chain carries TRBV28 and TRBJ1-2; D is unresolved. There are 14 residues in the CDR3. Trimming removed 4 bases from V and 7 bases from J, with 16 bases in between. CDR1 is MDHEN and CDR2 is SYDVKM in the germline V gene. The CDR3 region has the DNA TGTGCCAGCAGTTCCCTGGGAGGGTTTGGTGGCTACACCTTC. It is translated as CASSSLGGFGGYTF.